This TCR beta chain derives from a study of beta chain features in type 1 diabetes. This clone was detected a few times. Its antigen is still unknown. Sorting gave populations that all exceeded 95% purity. Study findings and constraints: Researchers caution that PCR might favor shorter templates, equally among patients and controls.

cDNA synthesis used the whole RNA isolate, giving expressed TCRB sequences. The repertoire was sequenced with immunoSEQ multiplex PCR; TCRdb's copy has only in-frame clones and lacks some. The sample records roughly 170,000 clones, approximately 13% being singletons. The V end was cut by 2 bases, the J end by 6 bases, with 10 bases between. Germline loops: CDR1 SGHDN, CDR2 FVKESK. The CDR3 sequence is 13 residues long. The specimen was central memory CD4+ T cells from blood. The chain recombines TRBV14 with TRBJ1-2; the D is unclear. This clonotype originated in a woman under 30 in good health. Here the CDR3 reads CASSQSLAHGYTF. The CDR3 DNA sequence: TGTGCCAGCAGCCAATCCCTGGCCCATGGCTACACCTTC.